The 14 T cell receptor beta chains reported below all come from one sample, sequenced in a study of CD8 T cells in ankylosing spondylitis. TCRdb itself ran the 5' RACE reads through MiXCR, one entry per CDR3 protein. The table includes 310,000 or so distinct CDR3 sequences, roughly 20% detected once. The specimen sequenced was blood, either unsorted or a sorted T cell fraction (not recorded which). Receptors originate from a male donor with ankylosing spondylitis or in good health (not recorded which).

The genes are TRBV15 and TRBJ1-5; TRBD1 aligns across 7 bases. The germline gives CDR1 LNHNV, CDR2 YYDKDF (reference sequence). Trimming took 6 bases from V and 1 from J; bases not matched to a gene: 3. This CDR3 spans 14 amino acids. CDR3 sequence: CATRETGSNQPQHF. CDR3 DNA sequence: TGTGCCACCAGGGAGACAGGGAGCAATCAGCCCCAGCATTTT. The whole variable domain, remainder taken from reference TRBV15 and TRBJ1-5, is DAMVIQNPRYQVTQFGKPVTLSCSQTLNHNVMYWYQQKSSQAPKLLFHYYDKDFNNEADTPDNFQSRRPNTSFCFLDIRSPGLGDTAMYLCATRETGSNQPQHFGDGTRLSIL.

V gene TRBV9 combines with J gene TRBJ2-5; 9 bases align to TRBD2. The CDR3 is 15 residues long. Germline CDR1 SGDLS, CDR2 YYNGEE. The trim removed 0 bases at V and 6 bases at J, leaving 6 bases unmatched. Written as DNA, the CDR3 is TGTGCCAGCAGCGTAGGGGGTAGCGGGAGACAGACCCAGTACTTC. It translates to CASSVGGSGRQTQYF. Full variable domain (outside the CDR3, taken from reference TRBV9 and TRBJ2-5): DSGVTQTPKHLITATGQRVTLRCSPRSGDLSVYWYQQSLDQGLQFLIQYYNGEERAKGNILERFSAQQFPDLHSELNLSSLELGDSALYFCASSVGGSGRQTQYFGPGTRLLVL.

This clonotype occurred a few times. V gene TRBV10-3 combines with J gene TRBJ2-6; perhaps TRBD1 as D (6 bases). This CDR3 has 15 residues. Germline CDR1 is ENHRY and CDR2 is SYGVKD. Trimming stripped 5 bases from V and 2 bases from J, with 10 bases between. The CDR3 spells CAISITGPGANVLTF. The CDR3 DNA is TGTGCCATCAGTATAACAGGGCCTGGGGCCAACGTCCTGACTTTC.

The J gene is TRBJ2-1, the V gene TRBV20-1; D possibly corresponds to TRBD1 (5 bases). Looked up from germline, CDR1 is DFQATT and CDR2 is SNEGSKA (reference sequence). V was pared by 4 bases and J by 4 bases, with 20 bases between. This CDR3 region has 16 residues. The CDR3 region has the DNA TGCAGTGCTACTGGGGCCCCCAGGTCTCAATACAATGAGCAGTTCTTC. Translation: CSATGAPRSQYNEQFF.

The CDR3, as DNA: TGTGCCAGCAGCCGGGCTGTCACTGGGGAGCTGTTTTTT. This sequence encodes CASSRAVTGELFF. V usage is TRBV7-3 and J usage is TRBJ2-2, with no clear D. Germline CDR1 is SGHTA and CDR2 is FQGTGA. Trimming stripped 5 bases from V and 8 bases from J, with 12 bases between. The CDR3 has 13 residues.

A few counts support this clonotype. V and J are TRBV6-5 and TRBJ2-4; D call uncertain. Between the trimmed V and J ends, which lost 4 bases and 5 bases, there was a span of 12 bases. The CDR3 is 14 amino acids. The germline V gene has CDR1 MNHEY and CDR2 SVGAGI. CDR3 nucleotides: TGTGCCAGCAGTTCCCCCGTGACCGAAAACATTCAGTACTTC. This sequence encodes CASSSPVTENIQYF.

The V gene is TRBV11-2, the J gene TRBJ2-4; 14 positions agree with TRBD2. Per germline, CDR1 SGHAT and CDR2 FQNNGV. V gave up 5 bases and J gave up 6 bases; unmatched junction bases: 0. The CDR3 has 14 residues. The CDR3 DNA sequence: TGTGCCAGCAGCGGGACTAGCGGGAGAAACATTCAGTACTTC. Translation: CASSGTSGRNIQYF. The full variable domain, with the rest looked up from reference TRBV11-2 and TRBJ2-4, is EAGVAQSPRYKIIEKRQSVAFWCNPISGHATLYWYQQILGQGPKLLIQFQNNGVVDDSQLPKDRFSAERLKGVDSTLKIQPAKLEDSAVYLCASSGTSGRNIQYFGAGTRLSVL.

The V and J genes are TRBV12-3 or TRBV12-4 and TRBJ2-1; maybe TRBD1 (6 bases). CDR3 size: 16 residues. V was clipped by 6 bases and J by 7 bases, with 22 bases between them. The CDR3: CASSQIQGIGANEQFF. The CDR3 nucleotides read TGTGCCAGCAGCCAAATACAGGGTATAGGGGCTAATGAGCAGTTCTTC.

This clonotype was observed many times. This sequence joins TRBV20-1 and TRBJ2-7, with 11 bases that match TRBD2. The V segment lost 1 base and the J segment 5 bases; nucleotides outside the gene matches: 10. CDR3 size: 16 residues. The germline V gene encodes CDR1 DFQATT and CDR2 SNEGSKA (reference sequence). In DNA, the CDR3 is TGCAGTGCTAGAGGGAGAACTAGCGGGAGATTGGACGAGCAGTACGTC. Protein: CSARGRTSGRLDEQYV.

J is TRBJ2-2 and V is TRBV11-2, with TRBD2 identical over 12 bases. The CDR3 contains 16 residues. After removal of 5 bases from V and 6 bases from J, the junction contained 7 bases not matched to a gene. Germline lookup yields CDR1 SGHAT and CDR2 FQNNGV. The CDR3 DNA reads as TGTGCCAGCAGCCACTGGACTAGCGGGGCGGCCGGGGAGCTGTTTTTT. It specifies CASSHWTSGAAGELFF. The whole variable domain, filled in from reference TRBV11-2 and TRBJ2-2, reads EAGVAQSPRYKIIEKRQSVAFWCNPISGHATLYWYQQILGQGPKLLIQFQNNGVVDDSQLPKDRFSAERLKGVDSTLKIQPAKLEDSAVYLCASSHWTSGAAGELFFGEGSRLTVL.

This clonotype was detected ten times or more. J is TRBJ2-7 and V is TRBV6-5, with a tentative D call TRBD2 (6 bases). The germline V gene encodes CDR1 MNHEY and CDR2 SVGAGI. V was trimmed by 4 bases and J by 7 bases, leaving 14 bases between them. CDR3 length: 13 residues. The CDR3 DNA reads TGTGCCAGCAGTTCGGGACTCCTTGGGGAGCAGTACGTC. Residues: CASSSGLLGEQYV.

V is TRBV20-1 and J is TRBJ2-5, with TRBD2 matching 10 bases. This CDR3 spans 13 amino acids. Losses at the gene ends were 5 bases for V and 0 bases for J; bases not matched to a gene: 0. The germline V gene encodes CDR1 DFQATT and CDR2 SNEGSKA (reference sequence). CDR3 nucleotides: TGCAGTGCTGGACTAGCGGACCAAGAGACCCAGTACTTC. Its translation: CSAGLADQETQYF.

This clonotype was observed a few times. The chain is built from TRBV7-6 and TRBJ2-5; 8 bases agree with TRBD1. The length of the CDR3 is 16 residues. The V gene end was trimmed by 0 bases and the J gene end by 4 bases; junction bases not matched to a gene: 7. Germline V gene lookup returns CDR1 SGHVS and CDR2 FNYEAQ. CDR3 sequence reads: CASSLARGRILETQYF. The CDR3 DNA is TGTGCCAGCAGCTTAGCCAGGGGGCGCATTTTAGAGACCCAGTACTTC.

CDR3 residues: CASSPGGSSYNEQFF. The DNA for the CDR3 is TGTGCCAGCTCACCAGGGGGGAGCTCCTACAATGAGCAGTTCTTC. The V gene is TRBV18, the J gene TRBJ2-1; D might be TRBD2 (6 bases). Germline assignment: CDR1 KGHSH and CDR2 LQKENI. Deletions cut 2 bases from V and 0 bases from J, with 8 bases between. This CDR3 is 15 amino acids long.